This TCR beta chain comes out of a study of beta chain features in type 1 diabetes. Study as a whole: Healthy donors resembled patients in age, gender and cell yields. Overall study findings and caveats: Insertion counts at VDJ junctions were lower in type 1 diabetes patients, who also showed more deletions there. When Type 1 diabetes patients were examined, their TCRB CDR3s proved moderately but significantly shorter in all four CD4+ subsets. In cDNA sequencing, cells with high TCR expression could be over-represented.

This clone was seen more than once but under ten times. The target antigen is unknown. Germline V gene sequence: CDR1 SEHNR, CDR2 FQNEAQ (reference sequence). Trimming removed 1 base from V and 6 bases from J, with 18 bases in between. The CDR3 has 17 amino acids. Sequencing targeted expressed TCRB transcripts, as all isolated RNA had been reverse transcribed. Method: immunoSEQ multiplex PCR; TCRdb's copy keeps in-frame clones and lacks some. Here the sample spans 120,000 to 150,000 clones, 40% to 60% being singletons. The rearrangement links TRBV7-9 to TRBJ1-4; D call uncertain. The TCR sequence derives from a man younger than 35 in good health. The source material was Tregs from blood. DNA for the CDR3: TGTGCCAGCAGCTTAGTTAATGCCGGGAGCGGAGATGAAAAACTGTTTTTT. It is translated as CASSLVNAGSGDEKLFF.